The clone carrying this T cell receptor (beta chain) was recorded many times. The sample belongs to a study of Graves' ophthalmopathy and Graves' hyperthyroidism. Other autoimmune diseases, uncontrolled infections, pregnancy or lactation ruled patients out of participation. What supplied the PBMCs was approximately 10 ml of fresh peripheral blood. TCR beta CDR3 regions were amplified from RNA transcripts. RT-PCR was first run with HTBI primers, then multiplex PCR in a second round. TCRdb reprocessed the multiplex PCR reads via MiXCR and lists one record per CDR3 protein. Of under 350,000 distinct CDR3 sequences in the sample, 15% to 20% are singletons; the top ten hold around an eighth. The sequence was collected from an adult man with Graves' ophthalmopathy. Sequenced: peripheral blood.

CDR3 region: CASSRTGTGYYEQYF. The CDR3 nucleotides are TGCGCCAGCAGCCGTACCGGGACAGGCTACTACGAGCAGTACTTC. The V call is TRBV5-1, the J call TRBJ2-7; 8 nucleotides align to TRBD1. CDR1 and CDR2 from the germline V gene are SGHRS and YFSETQ. V shed 4 bases, J shed 3 bases, and the junction held 9 bases outside the gene matches. This CDR3 has 15 amino acids.